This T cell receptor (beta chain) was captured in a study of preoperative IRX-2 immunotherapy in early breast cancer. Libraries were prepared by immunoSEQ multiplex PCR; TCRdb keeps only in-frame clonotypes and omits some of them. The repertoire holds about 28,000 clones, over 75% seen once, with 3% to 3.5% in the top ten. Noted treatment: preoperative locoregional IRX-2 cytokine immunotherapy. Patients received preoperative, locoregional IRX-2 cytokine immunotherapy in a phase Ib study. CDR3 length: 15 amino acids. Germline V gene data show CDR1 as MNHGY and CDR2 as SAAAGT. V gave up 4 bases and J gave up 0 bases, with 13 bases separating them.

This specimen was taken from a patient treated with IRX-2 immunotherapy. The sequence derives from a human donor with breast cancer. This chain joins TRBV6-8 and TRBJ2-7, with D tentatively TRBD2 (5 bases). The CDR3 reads CASSSRVVASYEQYF. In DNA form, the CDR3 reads TGTGCCAGCAGTTCGAGGGTGGTAGCCTCCTACGAGCAGTACTTC.